A selection of T cell receptor beta chains follows, all from one sample in a study of CD8 T cells in Susac syndrome. TCRdb passed the immunoSEQ multiplex PCR reads through MiXCR, listing each CDR3 protein once. The sample yields approximately 80,000 distinct CDR3 sequences, 94% seen once. The specimen sequenced was CD8+ T cells from PBMCs. These receptor sequences come from a human donor with Susac syndrome. CDR3s include the opening cysteine and the closing phenylalanine or tryptophan. A D gene is named only where the DNA matches it firmly. Size values are once, few and many counts, or a class for expanded clones, and some rows have none.

>TRBV18|TRBJ2-7|.|TRBD1
TGTGCCAGCTCACCACCGAGGACAGGGGTTGAGGGAGAGCAGTACTTC
CASSPPRTGVEGEQYF
>TRBV20-1|TRBJ2-7|.|.
TGCAGTGCCCATTCCCTGAGGGTCCCCTCCTACGGGCAGTACTTC
CSAHSLRVPSYGQYF
>TRBV29-1|TRBJ2-2|.|.
TGCAGCGTTCGGGCAGCCGGGGAGCTGTTTTTT
CSVRAAGELFF
>TRBV5-1|TRBJ2-3|.|TRBD2
TGCGCCAGCAACCCTAGCGGGGGGCGAGCAGATACGCAGTATTTT
CASNPSGGRADTQYF
>TRBV9|TRBJ1-5|.|.
TGTGCCAGCAGCGCGACTGACAGTTTCAATCAGCCCCAGCATTTT
CASSATDSFNQPQHF
>TRBV4-3|TRBJ1-4|once|.
TGCGCCAGCAGCCAGGATTGGACAGATGAAAAACTGTTTTTT
CASSQDWTDEKLFF
>TRBV12-3/TRBV12-4|TRBJ1-1|.|.
TGTGCCAGCAGTGGACGGAGGACTTACACTGAAGCTTTCTTT
CASSGRRTYTEAFF
>TRBV21-1|TRBJ2-7|.|.
TGTGCCAGCCGCTCCGGGACAGGGACCTACGAGCAGTACTTC
CASRSGTGTYEQYF
>TRBV7-9|TRBJ2-5|.|TRBD1
TGTGCCAGCAGCGACAGGGCGTACCAAGAGACCCAGTACTTC
CASSDRAYQETQYF
>TRBV28|TRBJ2-7|.|TRBD2
TGTGCCAGCAGTCCACGACTAGCGGCCTCCTACGAGCAGTACTTC
CASSPRLAASYEQYF
>TRBV27|TRBJ2-5|.|TRBD2
TGTGCCAGCAGTCCCCCGGGGGGAGGGACCCAGTACTTC
CASSPPGGGTQYF
>TRBV18|TRBJ2-1|.|TRBD2
TGTGCCAGCCATTACGGGGGGGTTGGTCCCTACAATGAGCAGTTCTTC
CASHYGGVGPYNEQFF
>TRBV20-1|TRBJ1-1|.|TRBD1
TGCAGTGCTAGAGATCGACAGGGTGTGACTGAAGCTTTCTTT
CSARDRQGVTEAFF
>TRBV20-1|TRBJ2-7|.|TRBD2
TGCAGTGCTAGCGGCAGGCCCCGGGAGGGTTACGAGCAGTACTTC
CSASGRPREGYEQYF
>TRBV20-1|TRBJ1-2|.|TRBD1
TGCAGCGGACAGGGGCCGGGCTACACCTTC
CSGQGPGYTF
>TRBV25-1|TRBJ2-7|.|TRBD1
TGTGCCACCAAGACAGGGGGCCTCTACGAGCAGTACTTC
CATKTGGLYEQYF
>TRBV5-1|TRBJ2-7|.|.
TGCGCCAGCAGCGAGGACCTCTCCTACGAGCAGTACTTC
CASSEDLSYEQYF
>TRBV10-3|TRBJ2-1|once|TRBD1
TGTGCCATCAGTGAGGGTCAGGGGGCAAATGAGCAGTTCTTC
CAISEGQGANEQFF
>TRBV10-3|TRBJ2-7|.|TRBD1
TGCGCTACGACAGGGAAGGGAAACGAGCAGTACTTC
CATTGKGNEQYF
>TRBV20-1|TRBJ2-7|.|TRBD1
TGCAGTGCTAGACCCTCGGGACAGGGACGATCCTACGAGCAGTACTTC
CSARPSGQGRSYEQYF
>TRBV7-8|TRBJ2-2|once|.
TGTGCCAGCAGCTTAAGAATGGGGGTTGGAACCGGGGAGCTGTTTTTT
CASSLRMGVGTGELFF
>TRBV9|TRBJ2-5|.|TRBD2
TGTGCCAGCAGCGCGGGACTAGCGGGGGAGGAGACCCAGTACTTC
CASSAGLAGEETQYF
>TRBV5-4|TRBJ2-5|.|.
TGTGCCAGCAGCTTTGGCCCTGGAGAGACCCAGTACTTC
CASSFGPGETQYF
>TRBV7-8|TRBJ2-3|.|TRBD2
TGTGCCAGCAGCTGGCCTGGACACAGCGGGGGCAGAGGCACAGATACGCAGTATTTT
CASSWPGHSGGRGTDTQYF
>TRBV2|TRBJ2-7|.|.
TGTGCCAGCTTCGCCGGAACCTACGAGCAGTACTTC
CASFAGTYEQYF
>TRBV7-9|TRBJ2-7|.|TRBD2
TGTGCCAGCAGCCCGACTAGCCCCGAGCAGTACTTC
CASSPTSPEQYF
>TRBV12-5|TRBJ1-2|.|TRBD1
TGTGCTAGTGGATATGACAGGGCTCCGGGAGGCTACACCTTC
CASGYDRAPGGYTF
>TRBV6-5|TRBJ1-5|.|.
TGTGCCAGCAGTTACTCGATCAGTGGCAATCAGCCCCAGCATTTT
CASSYSISGNQPQHF
>TRBV28|TRBJ2-7|.|TRBD1
TGTGCCAGCAGTTTCGAGTCAGGGGGAACGGAGCAGTACTTC
CASSFESGGTEQYF
>TRBV27|TRBJ2-7|.|.
TGTGCCAGCAGTTTAGGGGGGGCCTTGAACGAGCAGTACTTC
CASSLGGALNEQYF
>TRBV6-2/TRBV6-3|TRBJ2-1|few|TRBD1
TGTGCCAGCAGAGGACAGGGCTACAATGAGCAGTTCTTC
CASRGQGYNEQFF
>TRBV10-2|TRBJ2-1|once|.
TGCGCCAGCAGTGAAATATCCTACAATGAGCAGTTCTTC
CASSEISYNEQFF
>TRBV28|TRBJ2-7|.|.
TGTGCCAGCAGTTTGCCTGCCTACGAGCAGTACTTC
CASSLPAYEQYF
>TRBV7-2|TRBJ2-3|once|.
TGTGCCAGCAGCTTAGTCCGGGGGCGCTCCGCAGATACGCAGTATTTT
CASSLVRGRSADTQYF
>TRBV18|TRBJ2-5|.|TRBD2
TGTGCCAGCTCACCCTCGACTAGCACCAAAGAGACCCAGTACTTC
CASSPSTSTKETQYF
>TRBV27|TRBJ2-4|.|.
TGTGCCAGCACCCATACCCACAGGCAAGCCGAAAACATTCAGTACTTC
CASTHTHRQAENIQYF
>TRBV6-6|TRBJ2-7|.|TRBD1
TGTGCCAGCAGTTCCCCGGACAGGGCCTACGAGCAGTACTTC
CASSSPDRAYEQYF
>TRBV27|TRBJ2-3|.|.
TGTGCCAGCGCGGGACTGAGCACAGATACGCAGTATTTT
CASAGLSTDTQYF
>TRBV7-6|TRBJ2-3|.|.
TGTGCCAGCAGCCGAAAGACGGTTAGCACAGATACGCAGTATTTT
CASSRKTVSTDTQYF
>TRBV7-2|TRBJ2-2|.|TRBD2
TGTGCCAGCAGCCCCCGGGGGGAGGGCGCCGGGGAGCTGTTTTTT
CASSPRGEGAGELFF
>TRBV7-9|TRBJ2-7|.|.
TGTGCCAGCAGCTGGATTACCTACGAGCAGTACTTC
CASSWITYEQYF
>TRBV7-9|TRBJ2-1|.|.
TGTGCCAGCAGCTTAGAGGGGGATGAGCAGTTCTTC
CASSLEGDEQFF
>TRBV18|TRBJ2-7|once|TRBD2
TGTGCCAGCTCACCCGGGAGGGGTGGGGCATACGAGCAGTACTTC
CASSPGRGGAYEQYF
>TRBV5-1|TRBJ1-1|.|.
TGCGCCAGCAGCTTCACCGGGGCGGGATCTGAAGCTTTCTTT
CASSFTGAGSEAFF
>TRBV5-1|TRBJ2-7|.|.
TGCGCCAGCGGCGGGGAGTCCTACGAGCAGTACTTC
CASGGESYEQYF
>TRBV12-3/TRBV12-4|TRBJ2-7|.|.
TGTGCCAGCAGTCAGGGACTTACTGCCTACGAGCAGTACTTC
CASSQGLTAYEQYF
>TRBV15|TRBJ1-5|.|TRBD1
TGTGCCACCAGCAGAGATCGAGGACAGGGGGCTTCTAATCAGCCCCAGCATTTT
CATSRDRGQGASNQPQHF
>TRBV19|TRBJ1-6|.|.
TGTGCCAGTAGTATTGGGGCCTCACCCCTCCACTTT
CASSIGASPLHF
>TRBV14|TRBJ2-7|.|.
TGTGCCAGCAGCTCCACAGGGATTTACGAGCAGTACTTC
CASSSTGIYEQYF
>TRBV15|TRBJ2-3|once|TRBD1
TGTGCCACCAGCAGGACAGGGCAAACAGATACGCAGTATTTT
CATSRTGQTDTQYF
>TRBV5-4|TRBJ1-3|.|.
TGTGCCAGCAGCTTGGAGCTCTCTGGAAACACCATATATTTT
CASSLELSGNTIYF
>TRBV29-1|TRBJ1-1|.|.
TGCAGCGTTGAAGACGTCTTCGGGATCGAGAACACTGAAGCTTTCTTT
CSVEDVFGIENTEAFF
>TRBV27|TRBJ2-3|.|.
TGTGCCAGCAGTGACACCCGGAGCACAGATACGCAGTATTTT
CASSDTRSTDTQYF
>TRBV6-6|TRBJ2-7|.|.
TGTGCCAGCGGCAAGGGCGAGCAGTACTTC
CASGKGEQYF
>TRBV9|TRBJ1-5|.|.
TGTGCCAGCAGCGTAGCGGGGACCAGGGGTCAGCCCCAGCATTTT
CASSVAGTRGQPQHF